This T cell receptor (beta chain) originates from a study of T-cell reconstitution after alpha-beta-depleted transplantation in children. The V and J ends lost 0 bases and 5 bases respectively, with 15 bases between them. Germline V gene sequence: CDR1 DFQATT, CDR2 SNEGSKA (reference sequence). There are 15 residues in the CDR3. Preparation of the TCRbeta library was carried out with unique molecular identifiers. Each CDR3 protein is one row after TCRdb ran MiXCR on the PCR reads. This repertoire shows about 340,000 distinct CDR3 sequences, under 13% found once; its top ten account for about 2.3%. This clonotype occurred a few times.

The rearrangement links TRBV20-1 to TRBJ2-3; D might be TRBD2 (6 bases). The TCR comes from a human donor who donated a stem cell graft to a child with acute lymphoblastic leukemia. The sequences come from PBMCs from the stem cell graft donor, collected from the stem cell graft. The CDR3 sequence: CSARDHQGLVDTQYF. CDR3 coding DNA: TGCAGTGCTAGAGATCACCAGGGACTTGTAGATACGCAGTATTTT.